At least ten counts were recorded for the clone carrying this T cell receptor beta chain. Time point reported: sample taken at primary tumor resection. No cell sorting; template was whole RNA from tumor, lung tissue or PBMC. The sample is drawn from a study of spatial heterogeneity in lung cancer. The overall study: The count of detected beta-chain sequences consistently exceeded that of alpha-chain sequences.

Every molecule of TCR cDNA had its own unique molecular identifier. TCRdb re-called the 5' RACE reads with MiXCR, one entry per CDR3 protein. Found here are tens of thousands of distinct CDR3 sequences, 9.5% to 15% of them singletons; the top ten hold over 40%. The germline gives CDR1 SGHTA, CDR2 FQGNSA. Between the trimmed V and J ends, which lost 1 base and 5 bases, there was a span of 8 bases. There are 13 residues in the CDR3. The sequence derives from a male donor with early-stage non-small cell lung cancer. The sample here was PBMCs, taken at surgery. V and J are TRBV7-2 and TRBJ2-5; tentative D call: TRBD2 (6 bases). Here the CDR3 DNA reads TGTGCCAGCAGCTTAGGGGAGGTCGAGACCCAGTACTTC. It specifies CASSLGEVETQYF. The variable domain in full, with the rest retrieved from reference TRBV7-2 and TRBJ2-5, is GAGVSQSPSNKVTEKGKDVELRCDPISGHTALYWYRQSLGQGLEFLIYFQGNSAPDKSGLPSDRFSAERTGGSVSTLTIQRTQQEDSAVYLCASSLGEVETQYFGPGTRLLVL.